This passage covers 11 T cell receptor beta chains from one sample sequenced in a study of CD8+CD57+ T cells in acquired aplastic anemia. Patients chosen for sequencing had CD8+CD57+ cells that had expanded, as shown by flow cytometry. Genomic DNA acted as the template from which TCR beta VDJ combination and CDR3 sequence profiling were carried out. Via MiXCR, TCRdb re-called the reads, giving one row per CDR3 protein. The table includes 200,000 to 250,000 distinct CDR3 sequences, roughly half detected once. The source material was sorted CD4+, CD8+, or CD8+CD57+ T cells (not recorded which) from PBMCs. The receptors were sampled from a human donor with aplastic anemia.

This clonotype was seen ten or more times. J is TRBJ1-1 and V is TRBV7-9; D possibly corresponds to TRBD1 (5 bases). CDR1 and CDR2 from the germline V gene are SEHNR and FQNEAQ (reference sequence). The CDR3 sequence is 16 residues long. Trimming pared 6 bases from V and 1 base from J, leaving 18 bases between. The CDR3 DNA sequence: TGTGCCAGCAGAGGGGCACCAGGAGCCAGGAACACTGAAGCTTTCTTT. Translation gives CASRGAPGARNTEAFF.

The chain joins TRBV27 to TRBJ2-1, with D possibly called TRBD1 or TRBD2 (5 bases each). The CDR3 length is 14 residues. Per the germline V gene, CDR1 is MNHEY and CDR2 is SMNVEV (reference sequence). The germline V and J ends were trimmed by 0 bases and 5 bases, with 8 bases remaining between them. CDR3 in DNA: TGTGCCAGCAGTTTATCGGGGACCAACAATGAGCAGTTCTTC. Its translation is CASSLSGTNNEQFF.

This clonotype occurred many times. This chain links TRBV19 with TRBJ2-2; no clear D. V was shortened by 0 bases and J by 0 bases, with 11 bases between the two germline ends. Germline lookup yields CDR1 LNHDA and CDR2 SQIVND (reference sequence). This CDR3 is 17 amino acids long. CDR3 sequence (DNA): TGTGCCAGTAGTATAGATCATCGGCGCCCGAACACCGGGGAGCTGTTTTTT. Translating it yields CASSIDHRRPNTGELFF.

This clonotype was detected once. Since the CDR3 does not end with the conserved phenylalanine or tryptophan, this likely comes from a read error. The limits of the CDR3 on the DNA are not certain, so only TCRdb's listed CDR3 is given. V usage is TRBV7-2 and J usage is TRBJ1-6; TRBD1, the D gene given by the table, was not confirmed from the DNA. The CDR3 has 9 residues if both end residues are counted. Germline assignment: CDR1 SGHTA and CDR2 FQGNSA. The CDR3 is CASSSLQHY.

This clonotype was counted between two and nine times. The J gene is TRBJ2-2, the V gene TRBV25-1; the D is unclear. With 8 bases removed from V and 1 base from J, the gap between germline ends came to 11 bases. From germline, CDR1 is MGHDK and CDR2 SYGVNS. This CDR3 comprises 14 residues. CDR3 sequence: CASGDQLNTGELFF. Written as DNA, the CDR3 is TGTGCCAGCGGAGATCAGTTGAACACCGGGGAGCTGTTTTTT.

With regard to this clonotype: Being one base from a much bigger clone, this may be a read error. The V gene is TRBV11-2, the J gene TRBJ2-1; D ambiguous. This CDR3 has 14 amino acids. Germline assignment: CDR1 SGHAT and CDR2 FQNNGV. The CDR3 region is CACSFLDRVNEQFF. CDR3 nucleotide sequence: TGTGCCTGCAGCTTTCTAGATAGGGTCAATGAGCAGTTCTTC.

V and J are TRBV3-1 and TRBJ2-3; tentatively, D is TRBD2 (5 bases). The CDR3 contains 16 residues. CDR1 LGHDT and CDR2 YNNKEL come from the germline V gene (reference sequence). V was clipped by 1 base and J by 0 bases, with 11 bases between them. The CDR3 here is CASSQVPGSSTDTQYF. The CDR3 DNA is TGTGCCAGCAGCCAAGTACCGGGGTCAAGCACAGATACGCAGTATTTT.

To note about this clonotype: Mismatch with germline at one junction end may stem from a read error. This sequence joins TRBV2 and TRBJ2-1; possibly TRBD2 for D (6 bases). The germline V gene encodes CDR1 SNHLY and CDR2 FYNNEI. The CDR3 contains 14 residues. CDR3: CAGSETTSGNEQFF. The DNA of the CDR3 is TGTGCCGGCAGTGAAACGACTAGTGGCAATGAGCAGTTCTTC.

Concerning this clonotype: This may be a read error, as it is one base from a much larger clone. This likely comes from a read error, as the CDR3 has no conserved phenylalanine or tryptophan at its end. The V gene is TRBV6-1, the J gene TRBJ2-7; D unclear. Trimming left V 2 bases short and J 3 bases short, with 2 bases between. The CDR3 is 11 amino acids. From germline, CDR1 is MNHNS and CDR2 SASEGT. CDR3 region: CASSEHYEQYL. Here the CDR3 DNA reads TGTGCCAGCAGTGAACACTACGAGCAGTACCTC.

The rearrangement links TRBV7-9 to TRBJ2-4, with D perhaps assigned TRBD1 or TRBD2 (5 bases each). From germline, CDR1 is SEHNR and CDR2 FQNEAQ (reference sequence). Trimming left V 2 bases short and J 6 bases short, with 17 bases between. The CDR3 is 16 amino acids. The CDR3 coding sequence is TGTGCCAGCAGCTTATTTTCCCTTGGGACGAGAAACATTCAGTACTTC. Amino acids: CASSLFSLGTRNIQYF.

This clonotype has at least ten counts. V usage is TRBV9 and J usage is TRBJ2-2, with D possibly TRBD1 on 8 matching bases. The CDR3 runs to 15 residues. Per the germline V gene, CDR1 is SGDLS and CDR2 is YYNGEE. Trimming pared 3 bases from V and 4 bases from J, leaving 13 bases between. CDR3 DNA sequence: TGTGCCAGCAGCGCACAGGGGGGGACCACCGGGGAGCTGTTTTTT. Translated, it gives CASSAQGGTTGELFF.